This TCR beta chain was recorded in a study of blood T cell repertoires in COVID-19. Study-wide background: Acute and convalescent COVID-19 specimens originated in the United States, Italy and Spain. T cells, B-cell-depleted T cells, or PBMCs provided the cDNA or gDNA that served as material.

Methods used by the authors: Scientists estimated how many nucleated cells there were by amplifying reference gene primers. Measured with immunoSEQ multiplex PCR; TCRdb has only the in-frame clones, and not every one. V, J and clone size reflect that table, while D and trimming were determined from the DNA. The table includes some 250,000 clones, more than 75% detected once. V shed 1 base, J shed 4 bases, and the junction held 2 bases outside the gene matches. The germline CDR1 and CDR2 sequences are SQVTM and ANQGSEA. CDR3 length: 15 amino acids. The sequenced sample was peripheral blood. This clonotype was obtained from a woman aged 40 to 49 who had recovered from COVID-19. The rearrangement uses TRBV29-1 and TRBJ2-3, with 13 bases that match TRBD2. CDR3 protein: CSVEGTSGRADTQYF. Here the CDR3 DNA reads TGCAGCGTTGAAGGGACTAGCGGGAGAGCAGATACGCAGTATTTT.